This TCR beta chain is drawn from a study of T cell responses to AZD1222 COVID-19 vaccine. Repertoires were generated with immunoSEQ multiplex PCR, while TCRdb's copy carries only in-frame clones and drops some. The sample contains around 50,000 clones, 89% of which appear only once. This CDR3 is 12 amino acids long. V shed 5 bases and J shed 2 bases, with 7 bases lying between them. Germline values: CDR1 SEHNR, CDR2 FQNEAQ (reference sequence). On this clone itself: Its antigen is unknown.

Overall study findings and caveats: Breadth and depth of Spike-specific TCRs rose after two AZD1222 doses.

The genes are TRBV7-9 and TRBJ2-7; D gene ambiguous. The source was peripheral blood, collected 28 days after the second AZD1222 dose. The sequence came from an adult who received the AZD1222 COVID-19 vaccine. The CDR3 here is CASSPVTYEQYF. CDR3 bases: TGTGCCAGCAGCCCGGTTACCTACGAGCAGTACTTC.